Reported below is one T cell receptor beta chain. The data were obtained in a study of brain metastases from non-small cell lung cancer. The CDR3 is 13 amino acids. The ends were cut back, 5 bases at V and 2 bases at J, with 10 bases in the middle. Libraries were prepared by immunoSEQ multiplex PCR; TCRdb keeps only in-frame clonotypes and omits some of them. The sample has some 2,000 clones; about four fifths are singletons. This TCR was recovered from a donor over 35 with non-small cell lung cancer. Material: tumor-adjacent normal tissue. J is TRBJ2-7 and V is TRBV12-3 or TRBV12-4; D possibly corresponds to TRBD1 (6 bases). For the CDR3, the DNA is TGTGCCAGCAGTGCCCGGACAGCCTACGAGCAGTACTTC. This translates into CASSARTAYEQYF.